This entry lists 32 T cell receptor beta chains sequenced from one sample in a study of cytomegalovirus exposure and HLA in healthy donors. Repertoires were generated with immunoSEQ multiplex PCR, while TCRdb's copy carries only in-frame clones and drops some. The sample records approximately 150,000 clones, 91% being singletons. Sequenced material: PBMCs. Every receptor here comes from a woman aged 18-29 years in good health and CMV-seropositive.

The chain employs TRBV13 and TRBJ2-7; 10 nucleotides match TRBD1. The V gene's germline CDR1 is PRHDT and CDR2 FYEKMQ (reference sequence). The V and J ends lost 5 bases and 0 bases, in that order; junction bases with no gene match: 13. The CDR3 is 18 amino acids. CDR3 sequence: CASSTRTGGGAHSYEQYF. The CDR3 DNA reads TGTGCCAGCAGCACCAGGACAGGGGGGGGAGCGCACTCCTACGAGCAGTACTTC. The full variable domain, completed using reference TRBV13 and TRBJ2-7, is AAGVIQSPRHLIKEKRETATLKCYPIPRHDTVYWYQQGPGQDPQFLISFYEKMQSDKGSIPDRFSAQQFSDYHSELNMSSLELGDSALYFCASSTRTGGGAHSYEQYFGPGTRLTVT.

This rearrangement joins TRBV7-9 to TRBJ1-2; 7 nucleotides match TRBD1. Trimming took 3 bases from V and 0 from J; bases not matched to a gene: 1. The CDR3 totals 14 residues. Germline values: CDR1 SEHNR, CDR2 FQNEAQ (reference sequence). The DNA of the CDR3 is TGTGCCAGCAGCTTGGGACAGCCTAACTATGGCTACACCTTC. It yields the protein CASSLGQPNYGYTF.

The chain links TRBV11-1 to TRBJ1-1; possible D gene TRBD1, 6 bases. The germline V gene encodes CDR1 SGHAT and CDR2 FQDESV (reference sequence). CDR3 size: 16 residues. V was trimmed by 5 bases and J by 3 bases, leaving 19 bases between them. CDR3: CASSLQQGYPDTEAFF. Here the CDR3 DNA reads TGTGCCAGCAGCCTACAACAGGGATATCCGGACACTGAAGCTTTCTTT. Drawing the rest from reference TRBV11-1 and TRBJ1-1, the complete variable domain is EAEVAQSPRYKITEKSQAVAFWCDPISGHATLYWYRQILGQGPELLVQFQDESVVDDSQLPKDRFSAERLKGVDSTLKIQPAELGDSAMYLCASSLQQGYPDTEAFFGQGTRLTVV.

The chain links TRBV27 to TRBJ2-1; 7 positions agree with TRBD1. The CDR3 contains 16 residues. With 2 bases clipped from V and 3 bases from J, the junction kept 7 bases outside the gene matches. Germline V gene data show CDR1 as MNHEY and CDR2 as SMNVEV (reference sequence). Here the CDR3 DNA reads TGTGCCAGCAGTTTAATGAGGGGGCGCGGCTACAATGAGCAGTTCTTC. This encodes CASSLMRGRGYNEQFF.

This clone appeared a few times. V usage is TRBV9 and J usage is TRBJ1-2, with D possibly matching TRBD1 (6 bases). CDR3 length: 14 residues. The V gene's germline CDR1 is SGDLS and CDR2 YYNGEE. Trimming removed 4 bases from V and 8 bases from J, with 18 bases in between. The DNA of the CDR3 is TGTGCCAGCAGCCCACCCCAGGGGATCGGGGGCTACACCTTC. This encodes CASSPPQGIGGYTF.

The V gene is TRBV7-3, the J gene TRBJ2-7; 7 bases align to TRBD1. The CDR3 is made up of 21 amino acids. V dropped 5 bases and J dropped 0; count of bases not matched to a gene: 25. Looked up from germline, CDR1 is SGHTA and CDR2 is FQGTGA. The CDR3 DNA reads TGTGCCAGCAGCCCGGCCCCGACAGGGACGCAAACAATCCCCGTCTCCTACGAGCAGTACTTC. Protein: CASSPAPTGTQTIPVSYEQYF. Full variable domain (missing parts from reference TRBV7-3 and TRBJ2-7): GAGVSQTPSNKVTEKGKYVELRCDPISGHTALYWYRQSLGQGPEFLIYFQGTGAADDSGLPNDRFFAVRPEGSVSTLKIQRTERGDSAVYLCASSPAPTGTQTIPVSYEQYFGPGTRLTVT.

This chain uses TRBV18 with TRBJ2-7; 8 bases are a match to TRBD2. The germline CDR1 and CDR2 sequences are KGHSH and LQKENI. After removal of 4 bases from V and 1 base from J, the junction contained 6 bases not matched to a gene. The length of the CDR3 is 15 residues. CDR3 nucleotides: TGTGCCAGCTCACAGGCGGGAGGTGGGTCCTACGAGCAGTACTTC. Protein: CASSQAGGGSYEQYF.

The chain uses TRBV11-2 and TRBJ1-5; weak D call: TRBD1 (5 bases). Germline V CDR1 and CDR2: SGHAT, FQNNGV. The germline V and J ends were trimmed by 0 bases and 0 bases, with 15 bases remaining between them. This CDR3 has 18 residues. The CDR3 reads CASSLDRSTGDSNQPQHF. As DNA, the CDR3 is TGTGCCAGCAGCTTAGATAGGAGTACGGGGGATAGCAATCAGCCCCAGCATTTT.

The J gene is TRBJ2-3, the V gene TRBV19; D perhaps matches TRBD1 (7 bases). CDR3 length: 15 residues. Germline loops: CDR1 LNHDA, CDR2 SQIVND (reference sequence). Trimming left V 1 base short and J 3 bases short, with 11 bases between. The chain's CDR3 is CASSIGGDSTDTQYF. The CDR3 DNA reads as TGTGCCAGTAGTATAGGGGGGGACAGTACAGATACGCAGTATTTT. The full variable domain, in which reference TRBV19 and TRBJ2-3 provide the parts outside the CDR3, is DGGITQSPKYLFRKEGQNVTLSCEQNLNHDAMYWYRQDPGQGLRLIYYSQIVNDFQKGDIAEGYSVSREKKESFPLTVTSAQKNPTAFYLCASSIGGDSTDTQYFGPGTRLTVL.

CDR3 protein: CASSQIGTGQEKLFF. Here the CDR3 DNA reads TGTGCCAGCAGTCAAATCGGGACAGGTCAAGAAAAACTGTTTTTT. The chain uses TRBV6-5 and TRBJ1-4, with 8 bases fitting TRBD1. The germline CDR1 and CDR2 sequences are MNHEY and SVGAGI. The CDR3 has 15 amino acids. The ends lost 5 bases at V and 8 bases at J; junction bases unmatched: 10.

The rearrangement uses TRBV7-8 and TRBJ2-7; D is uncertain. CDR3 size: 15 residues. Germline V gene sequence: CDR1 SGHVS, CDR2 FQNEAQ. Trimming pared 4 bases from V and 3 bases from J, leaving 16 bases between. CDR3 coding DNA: TGTGCCAGCAGCTCCTCAGGAATGGCGATCTACGAGCAGTACTTC. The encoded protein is CASSSSGMAIYEQYF. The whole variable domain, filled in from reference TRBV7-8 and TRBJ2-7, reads GAGVSQSPRYKVAKRGQDVALRCDPISGHVSLFWYQQALGQGPEFLTYFQNEAQLDKSGLPSDRFFAERPEGSVSTLKIQRTQQEDSAVYLCASSSSGMAIYEQYFGPGTRLTVT.

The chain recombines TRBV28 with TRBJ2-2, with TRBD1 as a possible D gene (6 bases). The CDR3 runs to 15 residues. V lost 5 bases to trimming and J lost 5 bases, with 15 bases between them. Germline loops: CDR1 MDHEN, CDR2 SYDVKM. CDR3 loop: CASSPHREGTGELFF. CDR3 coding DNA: TGTGCCAGCAGTCCCCACAGGGAAGGGACCGGGGAGCTGTTTTTT.

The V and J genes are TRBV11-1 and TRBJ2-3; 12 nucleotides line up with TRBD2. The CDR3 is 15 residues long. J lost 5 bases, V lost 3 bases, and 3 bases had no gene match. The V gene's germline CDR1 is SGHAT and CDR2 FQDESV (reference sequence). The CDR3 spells CASSLELAGGDTQYF. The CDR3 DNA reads TGTGCCAGCAGCTTGGAACTAGCGGGAGGAGATACGCAGTATTTT.

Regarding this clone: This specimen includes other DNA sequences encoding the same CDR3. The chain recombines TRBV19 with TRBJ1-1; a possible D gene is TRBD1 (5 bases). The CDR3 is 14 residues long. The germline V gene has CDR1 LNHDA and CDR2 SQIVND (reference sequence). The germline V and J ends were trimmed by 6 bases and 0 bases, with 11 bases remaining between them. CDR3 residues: CASRQGLMNTEAFF. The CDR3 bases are TGTGCCAGTAGGCAGGGCCTTATGAACACTGAAGCTTTCTTT.

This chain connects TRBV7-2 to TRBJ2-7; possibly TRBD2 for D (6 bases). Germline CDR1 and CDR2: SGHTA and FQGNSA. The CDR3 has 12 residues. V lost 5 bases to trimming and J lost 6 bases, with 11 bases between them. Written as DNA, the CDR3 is TGTGCCAGCAGCCGCCCGCGGGGCGAGCAGTACTTC. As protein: CASSRPRGEQYF. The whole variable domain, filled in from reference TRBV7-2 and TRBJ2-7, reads GAGVSQSPSNKVTEKGKDVELRCDPISGHTALYWYRQSLGQGLEFLIYFQGNSAPDKSGLPSDRFSAERTGGSVSTLTIQRTQQEDSAVYLCASSRPRGEQYFGPGTRLTVT.

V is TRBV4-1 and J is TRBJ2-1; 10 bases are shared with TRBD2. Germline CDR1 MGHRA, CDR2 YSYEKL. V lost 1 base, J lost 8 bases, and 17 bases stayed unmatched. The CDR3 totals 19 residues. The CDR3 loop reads CASSQVQASGLAFSDEQFF. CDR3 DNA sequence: TGCGCCAGCAGCCAAGTTCAGGCCTCGGGACTAGCGTTTTCGGATGAGCAGTTCTTC.

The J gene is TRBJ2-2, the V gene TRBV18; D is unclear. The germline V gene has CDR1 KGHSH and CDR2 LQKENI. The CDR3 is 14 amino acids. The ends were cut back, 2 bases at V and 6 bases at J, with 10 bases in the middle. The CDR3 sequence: CASSPSRRAGELFF. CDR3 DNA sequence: TGTGCCAGCTCACCAAGTCGCCGGGCCGGGGAGCTGTTTTTT.

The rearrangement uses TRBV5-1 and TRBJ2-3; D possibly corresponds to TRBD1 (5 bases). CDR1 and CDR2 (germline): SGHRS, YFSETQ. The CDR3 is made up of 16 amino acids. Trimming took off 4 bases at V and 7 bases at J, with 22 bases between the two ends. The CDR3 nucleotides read TGCGCCAGCAGCGGGGCTGGTCGACTGCCCGGGTATACGCAGTATTTT. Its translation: CASSGAGRLPGYTQYF.

The CDR3 loop is CASSGYRGKNTEAFF. The CDR3, as DNA: TGTGCCAGCAGCGGGTACAGGGGGAAGAACACTGAAGCTTTCTTT. The V gene is TRBV11-2, the J gene TRBJ1-1, with TRBD1 identical over 8 bases. CDR1 SGHAT and CDR2 FQNNGV come from the germline V gene. The CDR3 is 15 amino acids. V gave up 5 bases and J gave up 1 base; unmatched junction bases: 6.

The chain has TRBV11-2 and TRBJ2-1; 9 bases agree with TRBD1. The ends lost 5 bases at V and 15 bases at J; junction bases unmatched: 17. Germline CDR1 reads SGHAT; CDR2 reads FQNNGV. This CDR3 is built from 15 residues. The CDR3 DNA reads TGTGCCAGCAGCATAGGGGGGGCCCCGGGACAGGGAGGGTTCTTC. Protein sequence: CASSIGGAPGQGGFF.

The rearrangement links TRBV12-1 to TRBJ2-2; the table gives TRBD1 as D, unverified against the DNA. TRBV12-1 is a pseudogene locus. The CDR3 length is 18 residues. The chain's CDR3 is CASSWDRAPTPNTGELFF. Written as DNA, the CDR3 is TGTGCCAGCAGCTGGGACAGGGCCCCAACACCGAACACCGGGGAGCTGTTTTTT.

In nucleotides, the CDR3 is TGTGCCAGTAGTATAGAAGCGGGACAGGGTAACATTCAGTACTTC. Protein sequence: CASSIEAGQGNIQYF. The rearrangement uses TRBV19 and TRBJ2-4, with TRBD1 matching 9 bases. Losses at the gene ends were 0 bases for V and 7 bases for J; bases not matched to a gene: 4. The germline CDR1 and CDR2 sequences are LNHDA and SQIVND (reference sequence). The CDR3 has 15 amino acids. The variable domain in full, with the rest retrieved from reference TRBV19 and TRBJ2-4, is DGGITQSPKYLFRKEGQNVTLSCEQNLNHDAMYWYRQDPGQGLRLIYYSQIVNDFQKGDIAEGYSVSREKKESFPLTVTSAQKNPTAFYLCASSIEAGQGNIQYFGAGTRLSVL.

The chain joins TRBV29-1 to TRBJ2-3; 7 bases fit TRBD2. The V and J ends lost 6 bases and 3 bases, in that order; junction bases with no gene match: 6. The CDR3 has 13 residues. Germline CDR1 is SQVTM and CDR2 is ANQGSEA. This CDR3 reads CSVNSGITDTQYF. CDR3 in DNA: TGCAGCGTGAACAGCGGGATAACAGATACGCAGTATTTT.

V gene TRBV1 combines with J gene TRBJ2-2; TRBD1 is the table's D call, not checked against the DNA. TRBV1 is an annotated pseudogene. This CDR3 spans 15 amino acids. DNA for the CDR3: TGCACCAGCAGCCAGGCCCGAACGAACACCGGGGAGCTGTTTTTT. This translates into CTSSQARTNTGELFF.

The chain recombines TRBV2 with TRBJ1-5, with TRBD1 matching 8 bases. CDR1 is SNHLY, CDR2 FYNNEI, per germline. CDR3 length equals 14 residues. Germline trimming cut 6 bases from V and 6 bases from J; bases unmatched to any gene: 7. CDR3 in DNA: TGTGCCAGCAGGGCCGGACAGGGATTTCAGCCCCAGCATTTT. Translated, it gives CASRAGQGFQPQHF.

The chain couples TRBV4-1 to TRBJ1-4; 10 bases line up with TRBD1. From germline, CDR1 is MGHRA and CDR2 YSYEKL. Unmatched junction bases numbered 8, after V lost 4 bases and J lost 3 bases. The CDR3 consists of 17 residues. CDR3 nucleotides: TGCGCCAGCAGCCGGGGACAGGGGTCTTTACCTAATGAAAAACTGTTTTTT. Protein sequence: CASSRGQGSLPNEKLFF.

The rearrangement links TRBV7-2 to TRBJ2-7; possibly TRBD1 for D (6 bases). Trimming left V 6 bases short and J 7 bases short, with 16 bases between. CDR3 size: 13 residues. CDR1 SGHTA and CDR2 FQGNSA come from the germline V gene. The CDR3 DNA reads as TGTGCCAGCAGGGGGGACATCCCTGGTGAGCAGTACTTC. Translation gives CASRGDIPGEQYF.

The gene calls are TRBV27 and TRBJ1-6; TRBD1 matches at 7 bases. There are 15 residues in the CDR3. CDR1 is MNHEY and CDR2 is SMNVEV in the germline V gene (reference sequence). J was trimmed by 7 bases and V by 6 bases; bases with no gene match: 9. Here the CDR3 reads CASRGNRGLNSPLHF. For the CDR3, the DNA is TGTGCCAGCAGAGGTAACAGGGGACTGAATTCACCCCTCCACTTT.

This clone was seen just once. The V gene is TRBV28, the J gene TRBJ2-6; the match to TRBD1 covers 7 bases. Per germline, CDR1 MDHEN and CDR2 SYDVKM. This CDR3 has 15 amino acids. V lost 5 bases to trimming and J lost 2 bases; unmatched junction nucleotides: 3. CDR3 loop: CASSLQGAGANVLTF. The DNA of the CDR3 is TGTGCCAGCAGTCTCCAGGGGGCTGGGGCCAACGTCCTGACTTTC.

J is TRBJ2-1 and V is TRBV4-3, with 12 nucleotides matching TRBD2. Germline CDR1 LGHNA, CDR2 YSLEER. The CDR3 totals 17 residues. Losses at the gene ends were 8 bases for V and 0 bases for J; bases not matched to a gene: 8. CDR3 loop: CASPRLAGVTSYNEQFF. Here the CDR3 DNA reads TGCGCCAGCCCCCGACTAGCGGGAGTGACCTCCTACAATGAGCAGTTCTTC.

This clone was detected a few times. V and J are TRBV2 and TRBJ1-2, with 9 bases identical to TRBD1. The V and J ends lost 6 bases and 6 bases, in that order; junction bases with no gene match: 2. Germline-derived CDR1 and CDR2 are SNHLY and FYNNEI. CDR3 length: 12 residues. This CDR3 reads CASRGQGNGYTF. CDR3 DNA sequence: TGTGCCAGCAGGGGACAGGGAAATGGCTACACCTTC.

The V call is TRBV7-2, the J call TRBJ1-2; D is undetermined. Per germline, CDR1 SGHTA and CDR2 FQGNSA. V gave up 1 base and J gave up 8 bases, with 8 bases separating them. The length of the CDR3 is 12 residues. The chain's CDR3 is CASSLDVPGYTF. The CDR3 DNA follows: TGTGCCAGCAGCTTAGATGTTCCGGGCTACACCTTC.